Below, 11 T cell receptor beta chains from the same sample are listed, as sequenced in a study of T-cell reconstitution after alpha-beta-depleted transplantation in children. A library of TCRbeta sequences, prepared with unique molecular identifiers, was generated. A single record per CDR3 protein comes from TCRdb applying MiXCR to the PCR reads. The repertoire holds approximately 590,000 distinct CDR3 sequences, roughly a tenth seen once, with roughly 3.9% in the top ten. Sequenced material: PBMCs from the stem cell graft donor, taken from the stem cell graft. Source of these receptors: a human donor who donated a stem cell graft to a child with acute myeloid leukemia.

There are a few counts of this clonotype. The chain links TRBV6-9 to TRBJ2-1, with D perhaps matching TRBD1 (6 bases). Germline CDR1 MNHGY, CDR2 SVAAGI. V was clipped by 3 bases and J by 0 bases, with 15 bases between them. The CDR3 contains 17 residues. CDR3 sequence reads: CASSYRGGGFSYNEQFF. Written as DNA, the CDR3 is TGTGCCAGCAGTTACAGGGGCGGCGGGTTCTCCTACAATGAGCAGTTCTTC.

Many counts were recorded for this clonotype. The V gene is TRBV5-1, the J gene TRBJ2-7; D is unclear. The V end was cut by 5 bases, the J end by 6 bases, with 15 bases between. Germline values: CDR1 SGHRS, CDR2 YFSETQ. CDR3 length: 13 residues. The CDR3 nucleotides read TGCGCCAGCAGGTTTCCGACTTCGGCCGAGCAGTACTTC. Its translation is CASRFPTSAEQYF.

This clonotype has more than one count but fewer than ten. The chain recombines TRBV20-1 with TRBJ1-1; 7 bases are shared with TRBD1. Trimming took 1 base from V and 0 from J; bases not matched to a gene: 11. Germline V CDR1 and CDR2: DFQATT, SNEGSKA (reference sequence). The CDR3 consists of 17 residues. The CDR3 bases are TGCAGTGCTAGAGCCCAAAGACAGGGAGGTGTGAACACTGAAGCTTTCTTT. It specifies CSARAQRQGGVNTEAFF.

J is TRBJ1-1 and V is TRBV29-1, with 8 nucleotides matching TRBD1. The germline V gene encodes CDR1 SQVTM and CDR2 ANQGSEA. The ends lost 6 bases at V and 8 bases at J; junction bases unmatched: 11. This CDR3 has 13 residues. The CDR3 is CSVTKTGAPEAFF. The CDR3 DNA reads as TGCAGCGTGACCAAGACAGGGGCCCCAGAAGCTTTCTTT. Full variable domain (rest looked up from reference TRBV29-1 and TRBJ1-1): SAVISQKPSRDICQRGTSLTIQCQVDSQVTMMFWYRQQPGQSLTLIATANQGSEATYESGFVIDKFPISRPNLTFSTLTVSNMSPEDSSIYLCSVTKTGAPEAFFGQGTRLTVV.

This clonotype was detected a few times. This sequence joins TRBV20-1 and TRBJ1-2; 7 bases align to TRBD1. The germline gives CDR1 DFQATT, CDR2 SNEGSKA (reference sequence). The J segment lost 8 bases and the V segment lost 0 bases, leaving 21 bases of the junction unmatched. The CDR3 has 18 residues. CDR3 loop: CSARDPFWLTGKVSGYTF. The CDR3 nucleotides read TGCAGTGCTAGAGATCCATTTTGGCTGACAGGGAAAGTGAGCGGCTACACCTTC.

The gene calls are TRBV29-1 and TRBJ1-4, with a possible D match to TRBD1 (5 bases). V shed 6 bases and J shed 4 bases, with 12 bases lying between them. The germline gives CDR1 SQVTM, CDR2 ANQGSEA. This CDR3 is 13 amino acids long. The CDR3 nucleotides are TGCAGCGTCGGTCGGACAAATAATGAAAAACTGTTTTTT. Its protein is CSVGRTNNEKLFF.

There are many counts of this clonotype. The V gene is TRBV12-3 or TRBV12-4, the J gene TRBJ2-1, with no clear D. With 1 base removed from V and 1 base from J, the gap between germline ends came to 5 bases. CDR3 length: 14 residues. CDR3 in amino acids: CASSLDWSYNEQFF. The CDR3 coding sequence is TGTGCCAGCAGTTTAGACTGGTCCTACAATGAGCAGTTCTTC.

The chain combines TRBV12-3 or TRBV12-4 with TRBJ2-1, with 11 bases matching TRBD2. The CDR3 runs to 15 residues. Trimming cost V 7 bases and J 5 bases; bases outside gene matches: 7. CDR3 sequence: CASNPEGLADNEQFF. In DNA form, the CDR3 reads TGTGCCAGCAACCCCGAGGGACTAGCGGACAATGAGCAGTTCTTC.

The chain couples TRBV5-4 to TRBJ2-7; D gene uncertain. The CDR3 is 14 amino acids. Germline CDR1 reads SGHNT; CDR2 reads YYREEE (reference sequence). Trimming took off 0 bases at V and 6 bases at J, with 13 bases between the two ends. The CDR3 bases are TGTGCCAGCAGCTTGGAGGGCCGGACGACCGAGCAGTACTTC. Translation: CASSLEGRTTEQYF.

This clonotype was observed at least ten times. The V and J genes are TRBV11-2 and TRBJ2-2, with 11 bases fitting TRBD1. CDR1 and CDR2 (germline): SGHAT, FQNNGV. The CDR3 loop spans 14 amino acids. With 4 bases clipped from V and 6 bases from J, the junction kept 1 base outside the gene matches. CDR3 DNA sequence: TGTGCCAGCAGCTCGGGACAGGGGGCCGGGGAGCTGTTTTTT. Translating it yields CASSSGQGAGELFF.

This clonotype was observed at least ten times. This chain uses TRBV28 with TRBJ2-3; TRBD2 might be the D (5 bases). V lost 5 bases and J 1 base, leaving 10 bases between the germline ends. Germline V gene lookup returns CDR1 MDHEN and CDR2 SYDVKM. The CDR3 has 14 amino acids. The CDR3 here is CASSLFSGTDTQYF. The DNA for the CDR3 is TGTGCCAGCAGTCTATTTAGCGGCACAGATACGCAGTATTTT.